One and the same sample provided the 15 T cell receptor beta chains below, sequenced in a study of T-cell reconstitution after alpha-beta-depleted transplantation in children. This sample's TCRbeta library carried unique molecular identifier barcodes. TCRdb reprocessed the PCR reads via MiXCR and lists one record per CDR3 protein. The sample lists around 300,000 distinct CDR3 sequences, roughly 25% seen once, with roughly 11% in the top ten. Specimen: PBMCs, mostly from graft donor cells, collected 180 days after TCRalphabeta/CD19-depleted stem cell transplant. These receptors were taken from a male patient younger than 18 who had a stem cell transplant for acute lymphoblastic leukemia, so the T cells may come from the graft donor.

The V and J genes are TRBV29-1 and TRBJ2-2; weak D call: TRBD1 (5 bases). The CDR3 consists of 13 residues. Germline CDR1 is SQVTM and CDR2 is ANQGSEA. V was clipped by 7 bases and J by 3 bases, with 12 bases between them. CDR3 DNA sequence: TGCAGCGCATGGACACTCCACACCGGGGAGCTGTTTTTT. It encodes CSAWTLHTGELFF.

V is TRBV5-5 and J is TRBJ2-7, with 9 bases identical to TRBD1. The CDR3 covers 14 residues. The trim removed 3 bases at V and 3 bases at J, leaving 4 bases unmatched. Per the germline V gene, CDR1 is SGHKS and CDR2 is YYEKEE (reference sequence). CDR3 bases: TGTGCCAGCAGCTCCGGGACAGGGAACTACGAGCAGTACTTC. The encoded protein is CASSSGTGNYEQYF.

This clonotype was observed a handful of times. This chain links TRBV5-1 with TRBJ1-2; 7 bases align to TRBD1. Per germline, CDR1 SGHRS and CDR2 YFSETQ. There are 13 residues in the CDR3. With V trimmed by 4 bases and J by 4 bases, 4 bases remained unmatched. The CDR3 protein is CASSMDRCYGYTF. The CDR3 region has the DNA TGCGCCAGCAGCATGGACAGGTGCTATGGCTACACCTTC.

The chain employs TRBV18 and TRBJ2-5; D call uncertain. In germline, CDR1 is KGHSH, CDR2 LQKENI. The V gene lost 6 bases and the J gene lost 0 bases, with 23 bases spanning the gap. The CDR3 sequence is 18 residues long. This CDR3 reads CASSPEIVFRMYQETQYF. In nucleotides, the CDR3 is TGTGCCAGCTCCCCGGAAATAGTTTTTCGGATGTACCAAGAGACCCAGTACTTC. The complete variable domain, with remaining parts taken from reference TRBV18 and TRBJ2-5, reads NAGVMQNPRHLVRRRGQEARLRCSPMKGHSHVYWYRQLPEEGLKFMVYLQKENIIDESGMPKERFSAEFPKEGPSILRIQQVVRGDSAAYFCASSPEIVFRMYQETQYFGPGTRLLVL.

This clonotype came up a few times. The rearrangement uses TRBV11-1 and TRBJ2-3, with 7 bases fitting TRBD1. The CDR3 sequence is 18 residues long. The germline V gene has CDR1 SGHAT and CDR2 FQDESV (reference sequence). J was trimmed by 2 bases and V by 1 base; bases with no gene match: 12. Here the CDR3 reads CASSLVGRDRRNTDTQYF. CDR3 nucleotides: TGTGCCAGCAGCTTAGTCGGTCGGGACAGAAGGAACACAGATACGCAGTATTTT.

This clonotype was counted many times. This chain joins TRBV12-3 or TRBV12-4 and TRBJ1-2, with D unresolved. CDR3 length equals 12 residues. V was clipped by 3 bases and J by 4 bases, with 6 bases between them. The CDR3 DNA follows: TGTGCCAGCAGTTTTCACAGCTATGGCTACACCTTC. As protein: CASSFHSYGYTF.

The V call is TRBV3-1, the J call TRBJ1-5; a weak D match, TRBD1 (5 bases). Per germline, CDR1 LGHDT and CDR2 YNNKEL (reference sequence). This CDR3 region has 14 residues. V lost 3 bases, J lost 3 bases, and 9 bases lay in between. The chain's CDR3 is CASSHTQVNQPQHF. The DNA for the CDR3 is TGTGCCAGCAGCCACACACAGGTCAATCAGCCCCAGCATTTT.

The CDR3 here is CASSLGSNSFTSGANVLTF. The CDR3 bases are TGCGCCAGCAGCTTAGGCTCAAACTCATTCACTTCTGGGGCCAACGTCCTGACTTTC. This chain connects TRBV5-1 to TRBJ2-6; D remains unclear. Trimming cost V 2 bases and J 1 base, with 19 bases left between them. Germline V gene sequence: CDR1 SGHRS, CDR2 YFSETQ. The CDR3 is made up of 19 amino acids.

J is TRBJ1-1 and V is TRBV30; unclear D gene. Germline V gene lookup returns CDR1 GTSNPN and CDR2 SVGIG (reference sequence). Trimming left V 1 base short and J 1 base short, with 13 bases between. This CDR3 has 15 residues. The chain's CDR3 is CAWSGSEKANTEAFF. The CDR3 nucleotides are TGTGCCTGGAGTGGATCAGAAAAGGCGAACACTGAAGCTTTCTTT.

The rearrangement uses TRBV4-1 and TRBJ2-5; 9 bases fit TRBD2. Germline-derived CDR1 and CDR2 are MGHRA and YSYEKL. J lost 5 bases, V lost 2 bases, and 12 bases had no gene match. The CDR3 spans 17 residues. CDR3: CASSQLLASGARETQYF. Here the CDR3 DNA reads TGCGCCAGCAGCCAATTACTGGCTAGCGGGGCTCGGGAGACCCAGTACTTC.

The chain has TRBV7-3 and TRBJ2-1; 9 bases align to TRBD2. Germline V gene lookup returns CDR1 SGHTA and CDR2 FQGTGA. This CDR3 is built from 16 residues. J lost 2 bases, V lost 6 bases, and 8 bases had no gene match. For the CDR3, the DNA is TGTGCCAGCAGTCATAGCGGGAGTACCCCCTACAATGAGCAGTTCTTC. Protein product: CASSHSGSTPYNEQFF.

This clonotype was observed at least ten times. The chain carries TRBV6-5 and TRBJ2-1, with 16 bases lining up with TRBD2. The CDR3 extends over 18 amino acids. Looked up from germline, CDR1 is MNHEY and CDR2 is SVGAGI. Unmatched junction bases numbered 10, after V lost 1 base and J lost 10 bases. CDR3 coding DNA: TGTGCCAGCAGTTACTTTTTCCCTGGGGGACTAGCGGGAGGGGAGCAGTTCTTC. Protein sequence: CASSYFFPGGLAGGEQFF.

Ten or more counts support this clonotype. The genes are TRBV12-3 or TRBV12-4 and TRBJ2-1; D gene unclear. The CDR3 consists of 15 residues. Between the trimmed V and J ends, which lost 3 bases and 0 bases, there was a span of 9 bases. This CDR3 is CASSFRWSSYNEQFF. The CDR3 nucleotides are TGTGCCAGCAGTTTTCGGTGGAGCTCCTACAATGAGCAGTTCTTC.

This chain uses TRBV19 with TRBJ2-3; TRBD1 agrees at 8 bases. V lost 10 bases and J lost 3; bases outside the gene matches: 9. In germline, CDR1 is LNHDA, CDR2 SQIVND (reference sequence). This CDR3 has 14 amino acids. The CDR3 coding sequence is TGTGCCACCGCCGGGACAGGAAGAACAGATACGCAGTATTTT. This codes for CATAGTGRTDTQYF. The full variable domain, its missing parts supplied by reference TRBV19 and TRBJ2-3, is DGGITQSPKYLFRKEGQNVTLSCEQNLNHDAMYWYRQDPGQGLRLIYYSQIVNDFQKGDIAEGYSVSREKKESFPLTVTSAQKNPTAFYLCATAGTGRTDTQYFGPGTRLTVL.

This clonotype was seen a handful of times. The chain joins TRBV5-1 to TRBJ2-7; no firm D call. The germline gives CDR1 SGHRS, CDR2 YFSETQ. The germline V and J ends were trimmed by 6 bases and 2 bases, with 12 bases remaining between them. The CDR3 is made up of 13 amino acids. CDR3 loop: CASKLGPPYEQYF. DNA for the CDR3: TGCGCCAGCAAGTTGGGCCCCCCCTACGAGCAGTACTTC.